This T cell receptor (beta chain) was recovered during a study of T cells in Graves' hyperthyroidism and ophthalmopathy. Study context: The initial diagnosis was the point when peripheral blood was collected, ahead of any treatment. Study-wide findings and caveats: Most clonotypes expanded in thyroid above 0.001 were likewise present in blood. A 13 V-J signature model discriminated ophthalmopathy versus stable hyperthyroidism.

There are many counts of this clonotype. The antigen remains undetermined. RNA transcripts gave rise to amplified TCR beta CDR3 regions. HTBI primers drove first-round RT-PCR of the TCR CDR3. Via MiXCR, TCRdb re-called the multiplex PCR reads, giving one row per CDR3 protein. The data contain about 360,000 distinct CDR3 sequences, roughly 25% of them seen just once; the ten biggest clones take up around four fifths. V lost 1 base, J lost 5 bases, and 11 bases lay in between. The CDR3 totals 14 residues. Looked up from germline, CDR1 is SGHTA and CDR2 is FQGTGA. Sequenced material: blood. This chain connects TRBV7-3 to TRBJ2-5; D assignment may be TRBD1 or TRBD2 (6 bases each). The clonotype comes from a man aged 45-60 years with Graves' hyperthyroidism. The CDR3 spells CASSLSGGRETQYF. The CDR3 DNA sequence: TGTGCCAGCAGCTTAAGTGGGGGGCGGGAGACCCAGTACTTC. Filled out from reference TRBV7-3 and TRBJ2-5, the complete variable domain reads GAGVSQTPSNKVTEKGKYVELRCDPISGHTALYWYRQSLGQGPEFLIYFQGTGAADDSGLPNDRFFAVRPEGSVSTLKIQRTERGDSAVYLCASSLSGGRETQYFGPGTRLLVL.